This T cell receptor (beta chain) derives from a study of T cell responses to AZD1222 COVID-19 vaccine. Study-level points and caveats: Clonal diversity was possibly underestimated, and the donors were mostly white British, with more females. Spike-specific TCRs gained breadth and depth after people received two AZD1222 doses.

Of note for this clone: Antigen unknown.

The CDR3 has 14 residues. Germline V lookup: CDR1 WSHSY, CDR2 SAAADI. V gave up 6 bases and J gave up 7 bases; unmatched junction bases: 8. Here immunoSEQ multiplex PCR was the method, and the copy in TCRdb shows in-frame clones only, minus some. The sample shows roughly 170,000 clones, approximately 90% of them seen only once. This chain links TRBV10-2 with TRBJ1-2; 10 positions match TRBD1. The specimen comprised peripheral blood, sampled on day 0 of AZD1222 vaccination. The sequence derives from an adult in good health. CDR3 amino acids: CASSSGTGDFGYTF. As DNA, the CDR3 is TGCGCCAGCAGCTCCGGGACAGGGGATTTTGGCTACACCTTC.